There are many counts of the clone carrying this T cell receptor (beta chain). This sample was taken from a study of Graves' ophthalmopathy and Graves' hyperthyroidism. The TCR beta CDR3 regions underwent amplification from RNA transcripts. HTBI-primed RT-PCR formed the first round, and a multiplex PCR formed the second. TCRdb passed the multiplex PCR reads through MiXCR, listing each CDR3 protein once. This sample has 900,000 to 1,200,000 distinct CDR3 sequences, with 35% to 40% found just once. CDR1 and CDR2 from the germline V gene are DFQATT and SNEGSKA (reference sequence). This CDR3 contains 14 residues. Trimming took 5 bases from V and 2 from J, leaving 13 bases between them.

This chain joins TRBV20-1 and TRBJ1-5; TRBD1 is a possible D gene (5 bases). The TCR was taken from an adult man with Graves' hyperthyroidism. The sample comprised peripheral blood or thyroid tissue (not recorded which). The CDR3 bases are TGCAGTGCTCCGACCGCCAGGGGCAATCAGCCCCAGCATTTT. This gives the protein CSAPTARGNQPQHF.